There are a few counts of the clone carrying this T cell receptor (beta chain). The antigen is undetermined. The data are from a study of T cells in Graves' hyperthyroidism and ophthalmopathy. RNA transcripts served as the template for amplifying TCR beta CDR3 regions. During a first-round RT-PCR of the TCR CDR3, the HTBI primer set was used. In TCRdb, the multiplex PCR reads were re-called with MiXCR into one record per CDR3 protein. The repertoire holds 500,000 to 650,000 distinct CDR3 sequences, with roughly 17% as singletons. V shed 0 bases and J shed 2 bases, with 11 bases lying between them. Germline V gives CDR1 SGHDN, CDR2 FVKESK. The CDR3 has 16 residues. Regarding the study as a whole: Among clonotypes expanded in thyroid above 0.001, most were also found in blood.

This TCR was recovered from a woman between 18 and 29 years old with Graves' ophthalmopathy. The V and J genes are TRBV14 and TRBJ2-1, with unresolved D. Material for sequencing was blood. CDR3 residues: CASSQDTITAYNEQFF. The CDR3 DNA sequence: TGTGCCAGCAGCCAAGATACCATAACAGCCTACAATGAGCAGTTCTTC.